This TCR beta chain was found in a study of control samples from healthy donors and cancer patients. Data came from immunoSEQ multiplex PCR; TCRdb stores just in-frame clones and leaves some out. The table includes approximately 230,000 clones, roughly 87% detected once. The CDR3 is 14 amino acids. CDR1 is SEHNR, CDR2 FQNEAQ, per germline (reference sequence). V dropped 5 bases and J dropped 1 base, with 12 bases sitting between them. The chain recombines TRBV7-9 with TRBJ2-7; possibly TRBD2 for D (6 bases). The specimen was PBMCs. The clonotype originates from a woman aged 55-70 years with lung cancer. The CDR3 reads CASSVGGNSYEQYF. CDR3 DNA sequence: TGTGCCAGCAGCGTAGGAGGGAATTCCTACGAGCAGTACTTC.